The 27 T cell receptor beta chains below come from one sample, sequenced in a study of a mutant IDH1 vaccine in newly diagnosed glioma. The data were produced by immunoSEQ multiplex PCR, yet TCRdb's version contains in-frame clones alone and is incomplete. The sample contains tens of thousands of clones, about nine tenths of which appear only once. Regarding time point: baseline, week 1 (first vaccination visit). Treatment: pre-vaccination baseline after standard-of-care therapy. Material: PBMCs, obtained from a glioma patient treated with radiotherapy, temozolomide or both. Every receptor here comes from a woman aged 40-49 years with glioma.

CDR3 sequence: CASSPHFAWETQYF. Written as DNA, the CDR3 is TGTGCCAGCAGCCCCCATTTCGCGTGGGAGACCCAGTACTTC. This chain connects TRBV11-2 to TRBJ2-5; D unresolved. The CDR3 is 14 residues long. Trimming removed 5 bases at V and 5 bases at J, with 15 bases between. Germline lookup yields CDR1 SGHAT and CDR2 FQNNGV.

The chain joins TRBV29-1 to TRBJ2-3; D is undetermined. The length of the CDR3 is 13 residues. CDR1 is SQVTM, CDR2 ANQGSEA, per germline. The V and J ends lost 3 bases and 1 base respectively, with 8 bases between them. CDR3 protein: CSVDSFGTDTQYF. In DNA form, the CDR3 reads TGCAGCGTTGACAGTTTTGGCACAGATACGCAGTATTTT.

This chain joins TRBV5-5 and TRBJ1-1; TRBD1 agrees at 11 bases. Unmatched junction bases numbered 3, after V lost 0 bases and J lost 5 bases. CDR1 and CDR2 (germline): SGHKS, YYEKEE (reference sequence). The CDR3 spans 15 residues. CDR3 sequence reads: CASSLVGTGGTEAFF. The CDR3 DNA reads TGTGCCAGCAGCTTGGTTGGGACAGGGGGGACTGAAGCTTTCTTT.

The CDR3 spells CASSFSGEKLFF. The CDR3 DNA reads TGTGCCAGCAGCTTTTCAGGCGAAAAACTGTTTTTT. This sequence joins TRBV27 and TRBJ1-4; D uncertain. CDR3 length equals 12 residues. V shed 6 bases and J shed 8 bases, with 10 bases lying between them. The V gene's germline CDR1 is MNHEY and CDR2 SMNVEV (reference sequence).

The chain has TRBV5-1 and TRBJ2-7; 7 nucleotides line up with TRBD2. CDR1 is SGHRS, CDR2 YFSETQ, per germline. The V and J ends lost 4 bases and 5 bases, in that order; junction bases with no gene match: 6. The length of the CDR3 is 13 residues. CDR3 in DNA: TGCGCCAGCAGCCCTTGGGGGGGGAACGAGCAGTACTTC. This gives the protein CASSPWGGNEQYF.

The rearrangement joins TRBV6-1 to TRBJ2-5, with no clear D. Germline values: CDR1 MNHNS, CDR2 SASEGT. Trimming removed 5 bases from V and 0 bases from J, with 7 bases in between. The CDR3 runs to 13 residues. The CDR3 DNA follows: TGTGCCAGCAGTACACGACACCAAGAGACCCAGTACTTC. Protein product: CASSTRHQETQYF.

Concerning this clone: Other DNA variants within this sample encode the same CDR3. The DNA of the CDR3 is TGCAGCGTCCGGGACAGCTCCTACGAGCAGTACTTC. Encoded protein: CSVRDSSYEQYF. The V and J genes are TRBV29-1 and TRBJ2-7; 7 positions match TRBD1. The CDR3 consists of 12 residues. Per the germline V gene, CDR1 is SQVTM and CDR2 is ANQGSEA. J gave up 0 bases and V 6 bases, and 2 bases lay outside the gene matches.

The V gene is TRBV15, the J gene TRBJ2-7; TRBD2 matches 8 bases. The CDR3 is 14 residues long. V lost 3 bases and J lost 2; bases outside the gene matches: 3. The V gene's germline CDR1 is LNHNV and CDR2 YYDKDF (reference sequence). CDR3 in DNA: TGTGCCACCAGCAGGGTAGCGGGACCCTACGAGCAGTACTTC. It is translated as CATSRVAGPYEQYF.

This rearrangement joins TRBV27 to TRBJ1-1, with D uncertain. This CDR3 spans 15 amino acids. V dropped 2 bases and J dropped 0 bases, with 10 bases sitting between them. Germline lookup yields CDR1 MNHEY and CDR2 SMNVEV (reference sequence). CDR3 sequence: CASSLTQNLNTEAFF. CDR3 coding DNA: TGTGCCAGCAGTTTAACCCAGAACTTGAACACTGAAGCTTTCTTT.

The chain is built from TRBV30 and TRBJ2-7; tentatively, D is TRBD1 or TRBD2 (5 bases each). The CDR3 has 12 residues. Germline V gene data show CDR1 as GTSNPN and CDR2 as SVGIG (reference sequence). V was trimmed by 2 bases and J by 6 bases, leaving 11 bases between them. CDR3 bases: TGTGCCTGGAGTTGGGACCGCGGCGAGCAGTACTTC. This codes for CAWSWDRGEQYF.

This clone has just one count. V gene TRBV5-8 combines with J gene TRBJ2-3; TRBD2 might be the D (5 bases). The V end lost 2 bases, the J end lost 6 bases, and 7 bases lay between the germline ends. CDR1 is SGHTS and CDR2 is YDEGEE in the germline V gene. This CDR3 region has 12 residues. The CDR3 nucleotides read TGTGCCAGCAGCTTACTAGTTGATACGCAGTATTTT. This gives the protein CASSLLVDTQYF.

The J gene is TRBJ2-5, the V gene TRBV27; 7 positions agree with TRBD1. Trimming cost V 5 bases and J 4 bases; bases outside gene matches: 16. Germline lookup yields CDR1 MNHEY and CDR2 SMNVEV (reference sequence). The CDR3 has 17 residues. CDR3 nucleotide sequence: TGTGCCAGCAGTCCAACCCTGACAGGGCCCTTGGGAGAGACCCAGTACTTC. This codes for CASSPTLTGPLGETQYF.

This chain uses TRBV2 with TRBJ2-5; 11 positions match TRBD1. The CDR3 has 17 amino acids. The V gene's germline CDR1 is SNHLY and CDR2 FYNNEI. The J segment lost 4 bases and the V segment lost 4 bases, leaving 11 bases of the junction unmatched. CDR3 DNA sequence: TGTGCCAGCAGTGGGACAGGGGGCGCGCACCTGCGAGAGACCCAGTACTTC. Residues: CASSGTGGAHLRETQYF.

The chain joins TRBV12-5 to TRBJ2-1; 10 nucleotides agree with TRBD2. Germline CDR1 and CDR2: LGHNT and FRNRAP. V lost 6 bases to trimming and J lost 7 bases; unmatched junction nucleotides: 9. This CDR3 contains 15 residues. The CDR3 loop is CASGRSGGADNEQFF. In nucleotides, the CDR3 is TGTGCTAGTGGGAGAAGCGGGGGGGCGGATAATGAGCAGTTCTTC. The entire variable domain, with the rest obtained from reference TRBV12-5 and TRBJ2-1, is as follows: DARVTQTPRHKVTEMGQEVTMRCQPILGHNTVFWYRQTMMQGLELLAYFRNRAPLDDSGMPKDRFSAEMPDATLATLKIQPSEPRDSAVYFCASGRSGGADNEQFFGPGTRLTVL.

V gene TRBV6-4 combines with J gene TRBJ2-3; D may be TRBD2 (6 bases). The germline V gene encodes CDR1 MRHNA and CDR2 SNTAGT. CDR3 length: 16 residues. With 0 bases removed from V and 1 base from J, the gap between germline ends came to 11 bases. Here the CDR3 DNA reads TGTGCCAGCAGTGACTCGTCTAGCGTGGGCACAGATACGCAGTATTTT. It is translated as CASSDSSSVGTDTQYF.

This rearrangement joins TRBV4-1 to TRBJ2-7; D is unresolved. CDR3 length: 11 residues. Germline V gives CDR1 MGHRA, CDR2 YSYEKL. V gave up 3 bases and J gave up 7 bases, with 7 bases separating them. CDR3 in amino acids: CASSQGLEQYF. The CDR3 region has the DNA TGCGCCAGCAGCCAGGGGTTGGAGCAGTACTTC.

The rearrangement uses TRBV7-8 and TRBJ1-6, with D perhaps TRBD1 (5 bases). V was cut by 5 bases and J by 12 bases, with 11 bases left in between. Germline V gene data show CDR1 as SGHVS and CDR2 as FQNEAQ. The CDR3 totals 12 residues. The CDR3 nucleotides read TGTGCCAGCAGCCCCGGGGGTGAACCCCTCCACTTT. Protein sequence: CASSPGGEPLHF.

The genes are TRBV5-1 and TRBJ1-1, with D possibly being TRBD1 (6 bases). The germline V gene encodes CDR1 SGHRS and CDR2 YFSETQ. The V gene lost 5 bases and the J gene lost 1 base, with 24 bases spanning the gap. CDR3 length: 18 amino acids. CDR3: CASRPKGDSQTTNTEAFF. The CDR3 coding sequence is TGCGCCAGCAGGCCCAAGGGGGACTCCCAAACAACGAACACTGAAGCTTTCTTT.

This chain uses TRBV6-6 with TRBJ2-2; TRBD1 matches at 11 bases. From germline, CDR1 is MNHNY and CDR2 SVGAGI (reference sequence). The CDR3 is 15 amino acids. V lost 0 bases, J lost 6 bases, and 0 bases stayed unmatched. The chain's CDR3 is CASSYSGQGAGELFF. The CDR3, as DNA: TGTGCCAGCAGTTACTCGGGACAGGGGGCCGGGGAGCTGTTTTTT.

V usage is TRBV7-8 and J usage is TRBJ1-5, with D unresolved. Trimming took off 4 bases at V and 5 bases at J, with 6 bases between the two ends. CDR1 and CDR2 (germline): SGHVS, FQNEAQ. The CDR3 is 12 residues long. CDR3 region: CASSSPDQPQHF. The DNA for the CDR3 is TGTGCCAGCAGCTCCCCTGATCAGCCCCAGCATTTT.

The chain couples TRBV28 to TRBJ2-7, with D perhaps matching TRBD1 (5 bases). This CDR3 region has 15 residues. Germline lookup yields CDR1 MDHEN and CDR2 SYDVKM. V was trimmed by 4 bases and J by 4 bases, leaving 17 bases between them. CDR3 in DNA: TGTGCCAGCAGTTCACTCAGGGTTAACGGATACGAGCAGTACTTC. Its protein product is CASSSLRVNGYEQYF.

The chain carries TRBV27 and TRBJ1-6, with D perhaps matching TRBD1 (5 bases). CDR3 length: 13 amino acids. Germline V gene data show CDR1 as MNHEY and CDR2 as SMNVEV (reference sequence). V lost 5 bases and J lost 7, with 9 bases in between. DNA of the CDR3: TGTGCCAGCAGTCGGGGGGAAAATTCACCCCTCCACTTT. Translating gives CASSRGENSPLHF.

V and J are TRBV9 and TRBJ2-5; 7 bases are shared with TRBD1. From germline, CDR1 is SGDLS and CDR2 YYNGEE. With 3 bases clipped from V and 6 bases from J, the junction kept 14 bases outside the gene matches. The CDR3 extends over 16 amino acids. The CDR3 DNA sequence: TGTGCCAGCAGCGCCTACACCAGGGGGAACTTGAAGACCCAGTACTTC. Protein: CASSAYTRGNLKTQYF.

V gene TRBV6-4 combines with J gene TRBJ1-4; 10 bases line up with TRBD1. With 6 bases clipped from V and 6 bases from J, the junction kept 4 bases outside the gene matches. The V gene's germline CDR1 is MRHNA and CDR2 SNTAGT. The CDR3 is 14 residues long. The DNA of the CDR3 is TGTGCCAGCAGCCCCGGGACAGGGGATGAAAAACTGTTTTTT. This translates into CASSPGTGDEKLFF.

The chain uses TRBV4-1 and TRBJ1-1, with D perhaps matching TRBD1 (5 bases). From germline, CDR1 is MGHRA and CDR2 YSYEKL. The CDR3 extends over 15 amino acids. With 1 base removed from V and 4 bases from J, the gap between germline ends came to 13 bases. CDR3 loop: CASSQVQGGGTEAFF. In DNA, the CDR3 is TGCGCCAGCAGCCAAGTCCAGGGTGGGGGCACTGAAGCTTTCTTT.

The rearrangement links TRBV6-5 to TRBJ2-7; D gene uncertain. Germline-derived CDR1 and CDR2 are MNHEY and SVGAGI. CDR3 size: 16 residues. The V gene lost 3 bases and the J gene lost 1 base, with 16 bases spanning the gap. CDR3 nucleotides: TGTGCCAGCAGTTATTCCGCGCGGCAGCCTTCCTACGAGCAGTACTTC. Its translation: CASSYSARQPSYEQYF.

The rearrangement joins TRBV2 to TRBJ2-2, with TRBD2 identical over 7 bases. V lost 5 bases, J lost 6 bases, and 6 bases stayed unmatched. The CDR3 runs to 14 residues. Germline V CDR1 and CDR2: SNHLY, FYNNEI. CDR3 DNA sequence: TGTGCCAGCAGTTGGGACTATGGTGCCGGGGAGCTGTTTTTT. Protein sequence: CASSWDYGAGELFF.